These 23 T cell receptor beta chains share one sample of origin, sequenced in a study of T cell changes during pregnancy in multiple sclerosis. Data came from immunoSEQ multiplex PCR; TCRdb stores just in-frame clones and leaves some out. The table has approximately 70,000 clones, more than 80% seen once. Specimen: peripheral blood, collected in the third trimester of pregnancy. The receptors stem from a female donor with multiple sclerosis, enrolled in a pregnancy study.

The V gene is TRBV7-2, the J gene TRBJ2-3; a weak D match, TRBD2 (5 bases). The CDR3 spans 14 residues. V lost 5 bases and J 1 base, leaving 10 bases between the germline ends. Germline CDR1 is SGHTA and CDR2 is FQGNSA. The CDR3, as DNA: TGTGCCAGCAGCCTAGAGGGAGGCACAGATACGCAGTATTTT. Its translation: CASSLEGGTDTQYF.

V is TRBV27 and J is TRBJ2-1; perhaps TRBD2 as D (5 bases). Trimming left V 6 bases short and J 9 bases short, with 12 bases between. The CDR3 runs to 12 residues. Germline V CDR1 and CDR2: MNHEY, SMNVEV (reference sequence). The CDR3 loop is CASSSLGIEQFF. As DNA, the CDR3 is TGTGCCAGCAGCTCACTCGGGATTGAGCAGTTCTTC.

The rearrangement joins TRBV25-1 to TRBJ1-2; no clear D. CDR1 MGHDK and CDR2 SYGVNS come from the germline V gene. The CDR3 consists of 13 residues. V was clipped by 5 bases and J by 4 bases, with 11 bases between them. CDR3 DNA sequence: TGTGCCAGCAGTCAGCGGGGTGGCTATGGCTACACCTTC. It codes for CASSQRGGYGYTF.

The V gene is TRBV7-3, the J gene TRBJ2-2, with 7 bases aligning to TRBD1. Germline loops: CDR1 SGHTA, CDR2 FQGTGA. The CDR3 extends over 15 amino acids. V was pared by 3 bases and J by 1 base, with 2 bases of the junction left unmatched. The CDR3, as DNA: TGTGCCAGCAGCTTCCGGGACAGGAACACCGGGGAGCTGTTTTTT. It yields the protein CASSFRDRNTGELFF.

The chain employs TRBV6-4 and TRBJ2-1, with D unresolved. Trimming stripped 5 bases from V and 3 bases from J, with 8 bases between. The CDR3 covers 13 residues. CDR1 is MRHNA and CDR2 is SNTAGT in the germline V gene. The CDR3 sequence: CASSFSLYNEQFF. CDR3 DNA sequence: TGTGCCAGCAGTTTCTCTCTCTACAATGAGCAGTTCTTC.

This chain connects TRBV11-3 to TRBJ2-7, with D uncertain. With 4 bases removed from V and 5 bases from J, the gap between germline ends came to 15 bases. The germline CDR1 and CDR2 sequences are SGHNT and YENEEA. The CDR3 runs 14 residues. Here the CDR3 DNA reads TGTGCCAGCAGCTCGGAGTTAAGCTCGAACGAGCAGTACTTC. It specifies CASSSELSSNEQYF.

The J gene is TRBJ2-7, the V gene TRBV13; TRBD1 matches at 8 bases. The germline CDR1 and CDR2 sequences are PRHDT and FYEKMQ (reference sequence). The CDR3 sequence is 17 residues long. With V trimmed by 1 base and J by 9 bases, 17 bases remained unmatched. This CDR3 is CASSLATGANLPAPQYF. The CDR3 DNA is TGTGCCAGCAGCTTAGCGACAGGGGCTAATCTCCCCGCGCCGCAGTACTTC.

V gene TRBV27 combines with J gene TRBJ2-2; a possible D gene is TRBD2 (5 bases). The CDR3 has 14 residues. The germline V gene encodes CDR1 MNHEY and CDR2 SMNVEV (reference sequence). The V end was cut by 2 bases, the J end by 4 bases, with 8 bases between. CDR3: CASSLQRPTGELFF. In nucleotides, the CDR3 is TGTGCCAGCAGTTTACAGCGGCCCACCGGGGAGCTGTTTTTT.

The CDR3 loop reads CASSQDVVELSGVNEQFF. The CDR3 DNA reads TGTGCCAGCAGCCAAGACGTTGTAGAGCTTTCCGGGGTGAATGAGCAGTTCTTC. This sequence joins TRBV14 and TRBJ2-1, with D possibly matching TRBD2 (5 bases). This CDR3 contains 18 residues. The ends were cut back, 0 bases at V and 7 bases at J, with 22 bases in the middle. Germline V lookup: CDR1 SGHDN, CDR2 FVKESK. Variable domain in full (rest from reference TRBV14 and TRBJ2-1): EAGVTQFPSHSVIEKGQTVTLRCDPISGHDNLYWYRRVMGKEIKFLLHFVKESKQDESGMPNNRFLAERTGGTYSTLKVQPAELEDSGVYFCASSQDVVELSGVNEQFFGPGTRLTVL.

The rearrangement links TRBV30 to TRBJ1-3, with D unclear. Germline V gene sequence: CDR1 GTSNPN, CDR2 SVGIG (reference sequence). Trimming stripped 5 bases from V and 0 bases from J, with 11 bases between. The CDR3 extends over 14 amino acids. In DNA, the CDR3 is TGTGCCTGGGAAGACTGGAGCTCTGGAAACACCATATATTTT. This gives the protein CAWEDWSSGNTIYF.

This rearrangement joins TRBV5-1 to TRBJ2-5, with D unclear. Germline CDR1 SGHRS, CDR2 YFSETQ. The CDR3 sequence is 13 residues long. Trimming pared 4 bases from V and 0 bases from J, leaving 7 bases between. CDR3 sequence reads: CASSQEYQETQYF. The CDR3 DNA reads as TGCGCCAGCAGCCAAGAGTACCAAGAGACCCAGTACTTC.

The chain is built from TRBV6-1 and TRBJ2-6, with a tentative D call TRBD1 (5 bases). This CDR3 is 13 amino acids long. The germline gives CDR1 MNHNS, CDR2 SASEGT. Trimming stripped 4 bases from V and 10 bases from J, with 11 bases between. CDR3 in amino acids: CASSADRENVLTF. CDR3 coding DNA: TGTGCCAGCAGTGCCGACAGAGAGAACGTCCTGACTTTC.

The V call is TRBV11-1, the J call TRBJ2-7; 13 nucleotides agree with TRBD2. The germline V gene has CDR1 SGHAT and CDR2 FQDESV (reference sequence). CDR3 length equals 15 residues. Trimming cost V 6 bases and J 4 bases; bases outside gene matches: 6. The CDR3 loop is CASSPWTSGSYEQYF. The CDR3 nucleotides are TGTGCCAGCAGTCCCTGGACTAGCGGGAGTTACGAGCAGTACTTC.

Turning to this clone: The same CDR3 also results from other DNA sequences found in this sample. This chain uses TRBV10-3 with TRBJ2-7; D is possibly TRBD2 (6 bases). The CDR3 loop spans 13 amino acids. The V and J ends lost 2 bases and 13 bases respectively, with 18 bases between them. Germline-derived CDR1 and CDR2 are ENHRY and SYGVKD. CDR3 nucleotides: TGTGCCATCAGTGAGAGGTCTGCGGGACGGGCATACTTC. This gives the protein CAISERSAGRAYF.

This clone was picked up a small number of times. The chain links TRBV5-1 to TRBJ1-1; 9 nucleotides line up with TRBD1. V lost 6 bases, J lost 1 base, and 4 bases stayed unmatched. The CDR3 loop spans 14 amino acids. Germline CDR1 SGHRS, CDR2 YFSETQ. The CDR3 sequence is CASTTGQGNTEAFF. CDR3 DNA: TGCGCCAGCACCACGGGACAGGGGAACACTGAAGCTTTCTTT. Based on the CDR3 plus reference TRBV5-1 and TRBJ1-1, the full variable domain is KAGVTQTPRYLIKTRGQQVTLSCSPISGHRSVSWYQQTPGQGLQFLFEYFSETQRNKGNFPGRFSGRQFSNSRSEMNVSTLELGDSALYLCASTTGQGNTEAFFGQGTRLTVV.

CDR3 amino acids: CASSYGGTGPRSGNTIYF. The CDR3 coding sequence is TGTGCCAGCTCCTACGGGGGGACAGGGCCCCGTAGTGGAAACACCATATATTTT. The gene calls are TRBV18 and TRBJ1-3; TRBD1 agrees at 9 bases. The trim removed 6 bases at V and 3 bases at J, leaving 15 bases unmatched. The germline gives CDR1 KGHSH, CDR2 LQKENI. The CDR3 length is 18 residues.

V and J are TRBV6-4 and TRBJ2-7; TRBD1 matches 7 bases. The germline V gene has CDR1 MRHNA and CDR2 SNTAGT. Trimming removed 3 bases from V and 3 bases from J; junction bases left unmatched: 11. The CDR3 is 16 residues long. The CDR3 spells CASSDSGQGVHYEQYF. The CDR3 DNA follows: TGTGCCAGCAGTGATTCGGGGCAGGGGGTACACTACGAGCAGTACTTC.

The chain recombines TRBV28 with TRBJ2-1, with 10 bases matching TRBD1. After removal of 4 bases from V and 10 bases from J, the junction contained 7 bases not matched to a gene. Germline loops: CDR1 MDHEN, CDR2 SYDVKM. The CDR3 totals 14 residues. CDR3: CASSSTGTGDEQFF. The CDR3 nucleotides are TGTGCCAGCAGTTCTACCGGGACAGGGGACGAGCAGTTCTTC.

This sequence joins TRBV11-2 and TRBJ2-5; 13 nucleotides line up with TRBD2. The CDR3 totals 16 residues. CDR1 and CDR2 (germline): SGHAT, FQNNGV. After removal of 5 bases from V and 7 bases from J, the junction contained 10 bases not matched to a gene. The CDR3 region has the DNA TGTGCCAGCAGCCCCTGGACTAGCGGGAGCGTCGGGACCCAGTACTTC. Protein sequence: CASSPWTSGSVGTQYF.

The chain has TRBV7-7 and TRBJ2-2; 10 bases align to TRBD1. The germline CDR1 and CDR2 sequences are SSHAT and FNYEAQ (reference sequence). The trim removed 5 bases at V and 6 bases at J, leaving 9 bases unmatched. This CDR3 contains 16 residues. For the CDR3, the DNA is TGTGCCAGCAGCCGAACCGGGACAGGGGTGGCCGGGGAGCTGTTTTTT. Residues: CASSRTGTGVAGELFF.

The chain joins TRBV28 to TRBJ2-1; possible D gene TRBD2, 6 bases. The germline V and J ends were trimmed by 2 bases and 10 bases, with 6 bases remaining between them. Germline CDR1 and CDR2: MDHEN and SYDVKM. CDR3 length: 11 amino acids. The CDR3 nucleotides are TGTGCCAGCAGTTTAGGGGGGGAGCAGTTCTTC. Its translation: CASSLGGEQFF. Based on the CDR3 plus reference TRBV28 and TRBJ2-1, the full variable domain is DVKVTQSSRYLVKRTGEKVFLECVQDMDHENMFWYRQDPGLGLRLIYFSYDVKMKEKGDIPEGYSVSREKKERFSLILESASTNQTSMYLCASSLGGEQFFGPGTRLTVL.

This chain uses TRBV14 with TRBJ1-3, with unresolved D. CDR1 and CDR2 (germline): SGHDN, FVKESK. The CDR3 has 15 amino acids. Trimming left V 1 base short and J 0 bases short, with 7 bases between. CDR3 protein: CASSQVAFSGNTIYF. The CDR3 DNA sequence: TGTGCCAGCAGCCAAGTAGCCTTCTCTGGAAACACCATATATTTT. Full variable domain (missing parts from reference TRBV14 and TRBJ1-3): EAGVTQFPSHSVIEKGQTVTLRCDPISGHDNLYWYRRVMGKEIKFLLHFVKESKQDESGMPNNRFLAERTGGTYSTLKVQPAELEDSGVYFCASSQVAFSGNTIYFGEGSWLTVV.

The rearrangement uses TRBV2 and TRBJ2-6; tentatively, D is TRBD2 (5 bases). The germline V gene encodes CDR1 SNHLY and CDR2 FYNNEI. The CDR3 spans 17 residues. V lost 5 bases and J 0 bases, leaving 14 bases between the germline ends. The CDR3 loop is CASSYGGAGSGANVLTF. The CDR3 DNA sequence: TGTGCCAGCAGTTATGGAGGTGCAGGCTCTGGGGCCAACGTCCTGACTTTC.